A selection of T cell receptor beta chains follows, all from one sample in a study of T cell clonotyping in hematopoietic cell transplantation. The assay was immunoSEQ multiplex PCR, and TCRdb's table has in-frame clones only and misses some. The data contain roughly 15,000 clones, around 94% of them singletons. Material: PBMCs, obtained 30 days after allogeneic stem cell transplant. The receptors stem from a male patient in his sixties who had an allogeneic stem cell transplant from an unrelated donor, so the T cells may come from the graft donor. Some clones in this sample may be carry-over from other donors' samples. Both conserved end residues are part of each CDR3. The D gene is left open where the match is weak. A clone size is listed for some rows: how often the clone was seen (once, few, many), or a class if it is expanded.

J,V,size,D,CDR3,DNA
TRBJ2-2,TRBV7-6,-,-,CASSLGSGGTGELFF,TGTGCCAGCAGCTTAGGGTCAGGGGGGACCGGGGAGCTGTTTTTT
TRBJ2-5,TRBV7-2,once,-,CASSLLRDTQETQYF,TGTGCCAGCAGCTTACTCCGGGACACTCAAGAGACCCAGTACTTC
TRBJ1-3,TRBV7-9,-,-,CASGHGGGNTIYF,TGTGCCAGCGGCCACGGAGGGGGAAACACCATATATTTT
TRBJ1-2,TRBV4-1,-,-,CASSHNKGTMNYGYTF,TGCGCCAGCAGCCACAACAAGGGGACAATGAACTATGGCTACACCTTC
TRBJ1-1,TRBV7-2,-,-,CASTTNVLLAEIKNTEAFF,TGTGCCAGCACCACGAACGTGTTGCTTGCTGAGATCAAGAACACTGAAGCTTTCTTT
TRBJ1-2,TRBV4-3,-,-,CASSQDFMGGYGYTF,TGCGCCAGCAGCCAAGATTTCATGGGCGGATATGGCTACACCTTC
TRBJ1-1,TRBV25-1,once,-,CASTARDLENTEAFF,TGTGCCAGCACTGCCCGGGACTTAGAGAACACTGAAGCTTTCTTT
TRBJ2-3,TRBV19,-,-,CASSTLNNTDTQYF,TGTGCCAGTAGTACGTTGAACAACACAGATACGCAGTATTTT
TRBJ1-6,TRBV6-6,-,TRBD1,CASSYSHRGDSPLHF,TGTGCCAGCAGTTACTCGCACAGGGGGGATTCACCCCTCCACTTT
TRBJ2-4,TRBV6-1,-,-,CASSEGRGAQYF,TGTGCCAGCAGTGAAGGCCGGGGTGCTCAGTACTTC
TRBJ1-5,TRBV19,-,-,CASRVSGNQPQHF,TGTGCCAGTAGGGTATCAGGCAATCAGCCCCAGCATTTT
TRBJ1-1,TRBV5-5,-,-,CASSLLGGKDTEAFF,TGTGCCAGCAGCTTGTTGGGCGGAAAGGACACTGAAGCTTTCTTT
TRBJ2-7,TRBV19,-,-,CASSIGVVNEQYF,TGTGCCAGTAGTATAGGTGTGGTCAACGAGCAGTACTTC
TRBJ2-1,TRBV30,-,-,CAWSVGGPGNEQFF,TGTGCCTGGAGTGTCGGCGGGCCCGGTAATGAGCAGTTCTTC
TRBJ1-2,TRBV25-1,-,-,CASSDWGATNYGYTF,TGTGCCAGCAGTGATTGGGGGGCGACTAACTATGGCTACACCTTC
TRBJ2-7,TRBV5-1,-,TRBD2,CASSLEIAGGPYEQYF,TGCGCCAGCAGCTTGGAGATAGCGGGAGGGCCTTACGAGCAGTACTTC
TRBJ2-3,TRBV11-2,-,-,CASSFLSGGEGTDTQYF,TGTGCCAGCAGCTTCCTCTCAGGGGGGGAAGGCACAGATACGCAGTATTTT
TRBJ1-2,TRBV9,-,-,CASSVVPGAIYGYTF,TGTGCCAGCAGCGTAGTACCGGGGGCGATCTATGGCTACACCTTC
TRBJ2-7,TRBV7-2,-,-,CASSLAKYYEQYF,TGTGCCAGCAGCTTAGCGAAGTATTACGAGCAGTACTTC
TRBJ1-6,TRBV5-4,-,TRBD1,CASSLGGQGAFTPLHF,TGTGCCAGCAGCTTGGGGGGACAGGGGGCCTTCACACCCCTCCACTTT